This T cell receptor (beta chain) was profiled in a study of CD8 T cells in Susac syndrome. Random-hexamer reverse transcription was applied to roughly 0.45 to 1 ug RNA. TCRdb re-called the immunoSEQ multiplex PCR reads through MiXCR, storing one row per CDR3 protein. The top ten hold about 0.26% of the sample, which has about 140,000 distinct CDR3 sequences, nearly 95% seen once. V dropped 1 base and J dropped 5 bases, with 9 bases sitting between them. Germline V lookup: CDR1 LGHDT, CDR2 YNNKEL (reference sequence). The CDR3 extends over 13 amino acids. The authors negatively isolated CD8+ and CD4+ T cells and FACS-enriched TEMRA cells.

The chain couples TRBV3-1 to TRBJ2-7; D is unresolved. The sequencing sample was made of CD8+ T cells from PBMCs. The TCR sequence derives from a human donor in good health. This CDR3 is CASSQATYHEQYF. For the CDR3, the DNA is TGTGCCAGCAGCCAAGCCACTTACCACGAGCAGTACTTC.